A single sample gave rise to the 26 T cell receptor beta chains below, sequenced in a study of blood T cell repertoires in COVID-19. Using immunoSEQ multiplex PCR, the repertoire was profiled, and TCRdb retains in-frame clones only, with some absent. This sample yields some 300,000 clones, of which 85% to 95% are seen a single time; roughly 3.9% belongs to the top ten. Material: PBMCs or T cells enriched from blood (not recorded which). The receptors derive from a woman under 40 who had been exposed to COVID-19.

The chain employs TRBV9 and TRBJ1-2; a weak D match, TRBD1 (5 bases). The V end was cut by 4 bases, the J end by 0 bases, with 13 bases between. CDR1 and CDR2 from the germline V gene are SGDLS and YYNGEE. CDR3 size: 15 residues. The CDR3 DNA reads as TGTGCCAGCAGCCCAGCGGGGGGGGCTAACTATGGCTACACCTTC. It is translated as CASSPAGGANYGYTF. Full variable domain (remainder filled in from reference TRBV9 and TRBJ1-2): DSGVTQTPKHLITATGQRVTLRCSPRSGDLSVYWYQQSLDQGLQFLIQYYNGEERAKGNILERFSAQQFPDLHSELNLSSLELGDSALYFCASSPAGGANYGYTFGSGTRLTVV.

Here the CDR3 reads CASSQGTSGVQETQYF. DNA of the CDR3: TGTGCCAGCAGCCAAGGGACTAGCGGGGTTCAAGAGACCCAGTACTTC. V usage is TRBV7-3 and J usage is TRBJ2-5, with TRBD2 identical over 13 bases. Germline V gene sequence: CDR1 SGHTA, CDR2 FQGTGA. This CDR3 is 16 amino acids long. J gave up 2 bases and V 5 bases, and 5 bases lay outside the gene matches.

The chain carries TRBV7-8 and TRBJ1-5; the D is unclear. Between the trimmed V and J ends, which lost 0 bases and 2 bases, there was a span of 8 bases. Germline values: CDR1 SGHVS, CDR2 FQNEAQ. The CDR3 has 15 amino acids. CDR3 sequence: CASSLARVGNQPQHF. CDR3 bases: TGTGCCAGCAGCTTAGCGCGGGTGGGCAATCAGCCCCAGCATTTT. The whole variable domain, remainder taken from reference TRBV7-8 and TRBJ1-5, is GAGVSQSPRYKVAKRGQDVALRCDPISGHVSLFWYQQALGQGPEFLTYFQNEAQLDKSGLPSDRFFAERPEGSVSTLKIQRTQQEDSAVYLCASSLARVGNQPQHFGDGTRLSIL.

This clone was observed a few times. The chain recombines TRBV6-5 with TRBJ2-1, with D possibly being TRBD1 (6 bases). This CDR3 comprises 13 residues. The germline gives CDR1 MNHEY, CDR2 SVGAGI. V lost 5 bases, J lost 2 bases, and 7 bases lay in between. The CDR3 nucleotides read TGTGCCAGCAGTCGGACAGCCTACAATGAGCAGTTCTTC. Amino acids: CASSRTAYNEQFF.

This clone was seen a single time. The chain has TRBV15 and TRBJ2-7, with D unclear. From germline, CDR1 is LNHNV and CDR2 YYDKDF (reference sequence). CDR3 length equals 14 residues. Trimming took 0 bases from V and 6 from J, leaving 12 bases between them. CDR3 in amino acids: CATSRDYEASEQYF. The CDR3 DNA is TGTGCCACCAGCAGAGATTACGAGGCTAGCGAGCAGTACTTC.

This rearrangement joins TRBV20-1 to TRBJ1-4; D unresolved. The V gene lost 3 bases and the J gene lost 6 bases, with 17 bases spanning the gap. This CDR3 region has 15 residues. Germline CDR1 DFQATT, CDR2 SNEGSKA (reference sequence). Here the CDR3 DNA reads TGCAGTGCTAGTCGGTCCGGCAGGATCTATGAAAAACTGTTTTTT. Translation: CSASRSGRIYEKLFF.

About this clone itself: The same CDR3 also results from other DNA sequences found in this sample. V usage is TRBV4-3 and J usage is TRBJ2-7, with 10 bases lining up with TRBD1. The CDR3 runs to 14 residues. Germline lookup yields CDR1 LGHNA and CDR2 YSLEER. J gave up 3 bases and V 4 bases, and 3 bases lay outside the gene matches. The CDR3 protein is CASSPGTGDYEQYF. The CDR3, as DNA: TGCGCCAGCAGCCCCGGGACAGGGGACTACGAGCAGTACTTC.

The chain combines TRBV5-6 with TRBJ2-7; no clear D. The CDR3 has 15 amino acids. CDR1 is SGHDT and CDR2 is YYEEEE in the germline V gene. Trimming shortened V by 1 base and J by 3 bases, and 14 bases separated the two germline ends. The CDR3 DNA is TGTGCCAGCAGCTTGTTCCAGGCCGACCTCTACGAGCAGTACTTC. The encoded protein is CASSLFQADLYEQYF.

This sequence joins TRBV11-2 and TRBJ2-3, with a possible D match to TRBD2 (5 bases). Trimming removed 1 base from V and 6 bases from J, with 8 bases in between. Germline V CDR1 and CDR2: SGHAT, FQNNGV. The CDR3 is 13 residues long. Here the CDR3 reads CASSLGRGDTQYF. In DNA form, the CDR3 reads TGTGCCAGCAGCTTAGGTCGGGGTGATACGCAGTATTTT.

The chain carries TRBV4-2 and TRBJ2-1, with 14 bases aligning to TRBD2. The CDR3 runs 15 residues. V dropped 3 bases and J dropped 8; count of bases not matched to a gene: 3. Germline V gives CDR1 LGHNA, CDR2 YNFKEQ. CDR3 bases: TGTGCCAGCAGCCAGACTAGCGGGGGGGCCCATGAGCAGTTCTTC. Amino acid sequence: CASSQTSGGAHEQFF.

This sequence joins TRBV27 and TRBJ1-5, with D possibly TRBD1 on 5 matching bases. The CDR3 has 15 residues. Trimming cost V 6 bases and J 1 base, with 13 bases left between them. Germline CDR1 MNHEY, CDR2 SMNVEV (reference sequence). In DNA, the CDR3 is TGTGCCAGCAGAACACAGGCTCGCAGCAATCAGCCCCAGCATTTT. It translates to CASRTQARSNQPQHF.

This clone showed up just a few times. The rearrangement joins TRBV7-9 to TRBJ1-5; TRBD1 might be the D (6 bases). Trimming shortened V by 5 bases and J by 2 bases, and 13 bases separated the two germline ends. CDR1 and CDR2 (germline): SEHNR, FQNEAQ (reference sequence). CDR3 length equals 15 residues. CDR3 loop: CASSPQGIGNQPQHF. As DNA, the CDR3 is TGTGCCAGCAGCCCACAGGGTATTGGCAATCAGCCCCAGCATTTT. Full variable domain (remainder filled in from reference TRBV7-9 and TRBJ1-5): DTGVSQNPRHKITKRGQNVTFRCDPISEHNRLYWYRQTLGQGPEFLTYFQNEAQLEKSRLLSDRFSAERPKGSFSTLEIQRTEQGDSAMYLCASSPQGIGNQPQHFGDGTRLSIL.

The sample holds a few counts of this clone. The CDR3 loop is CASSTSSGNTIYF. In DNA form, the CDR3 reads TGTGCCAGCAGCACATCCTCTGGAAACACCATATATTTT. V is TRBV5-4 and J is TRBJ1-3; no clear D. In germline, CDR1 is SGHNT, CDR2 YYREEE (reference sequence). This CDR3 is 13 amino acids long. V dropped 4 bases and J dropped 0 bases, with 5 bases sitting between them.

The chain recombines TRBV6-4 with TRBJ2-1, with D perhaps matching TRBD2 (5 bases). Per germline, CDR1 MRHNA and CDR2 SNTAGT. The CDR3 length is 13 residues. The V end lost 4 bases, the J end lost 4 bases, and 8 bases lay between the germline ends. The CDR3 DNA is TGTGCCAGCAGTGTAGAGGGTTACAATGAGCAGTTCTTC. Its protein is CASSVEGYNEQFF.

This chain uses TRBV19 with TRBJ1-2, with 7 bases aligning to TRBD1. The CDR3 extends over 15 amino acids. CDR1 and CDR2 (germline): LNHDA, SQIVND (reference sequence). After removal of 5 bases from V and 0 bases from J, the junction contained 6 bases not matched to a gene. Here the CDR3 reads CASSRQGSTNYGYTF. The CDR3 bases are TGTGCCAGTAGTCGACAGGGATCGACTAACTATGGCTACACCTTC.

The chain is built from TRBV7-2 and TRBJ2-7; D remains ambiguous. This CDR3 is 19 amino acids long. Germline V gene lookup returns CDR1 SGHTA and CDR2 FQGNSA. V was clipped by 3 bases and J by 2 bases, with 26 bases between them. CDR3 loop: CASSFALFADRRGPYEQYF. CDR3 DNA: TGTGCCAGCAGCTTTGCGTTATTTGCCGACCGTCGAGGTCCCTACGAGCAGTACTTC. Full variable domain (remainder filled in from reference TRBV7-2 and TRBJ2-7): GAGVSQSPSNKVTEKGKDVELRCDPISGHTALYWYRQSLGQGLEFLIYFQGNSAPDKSGLPSDRFSAERTGGSVSTLTIQRTQQEDSAVYLCASSFALFADRRGPYEQYFGPGTRLTVT.

The chain carries TRBV11-2 and TRBJ2-5; TRBD1 agrees at 7 bases. Germline assignment: CDR1 SGHAT and CDR2 FQNNGV. After removal of 2 bases from V and 2 bases from J, the junction contained 8 bases not matched to a gene. CDR3 length: 16 amino acids. The CDR3: CASSLYIRGLQETQYF. CDR3 nucleotides: TGTGCCAGCAGCTTATACATCAGGGGGTTGCAAGAGACCCAGTACTTC.

The genes are TRBV6-5 and TRBJ1-1; 7 nucleotides match TRBD1. The trim removed 7 bases at V and 4 bases at J, leaving 6 bases unmatched. The CDR3 totals 13 residues. Germline values: CDR1 MNHEY, CDR2 SVGAGI. The CDR3 reads CASTTTGFTEAFF. CDR3 bases: TGTGCCAGCACCACGACAGGGTTCACTGAAGCTTTCTTT.

The J gene is TRBJ1-6, the V gene TRBV30, with 7 bases lining up with TRBD1. CDR3 length: 15 amino acids. Looked up from germline, CDR1 is GTSNPN and CDR2 is SVGIG (reference sequence). V dropped 6 bases and J dropped 0; count of bases not matched to a gene: 5. In nucleotides, the CDR3 is TGTGCCTGCACAGGGGCCTACTCCTATAATTCACCCCTCCACTTT. Protein sequence: CACTGAYSYNSPLHF. The entire variable domain, with the rest obtained from reference TRBV30 and TRBJ1-6, is as follows: SQTIHQWPATLVQPVGSPLSLECTVEGTSNPNLYWYRQAAGRGLQLLFYSVGIGQISSEVPQNLSASRPQDRQFILSSKKLLLSDSGFYLCACTGAYSYNSPLHFGNGTRLTVT.

The V gene is TRBV5-1, the J gene TRBJ1-1; 7 bases are shared with TRBD1. This CDR3 is 15 amino acids long. Germline V lookup: CDR1 SGHRS, CDR2 YFSETQ. V lost 4 bases, J lost 1 base, and 7 bases stayed unmatched. This chain's CDR3 is CASSRTGVRNTEAFF. The CDR3 DNA reads as TGCGCCAGCAGCCGCACAGGGGTAAGGAACACTGAAGCTTTCTTT.

The chain couples TRBV1 to TRBJ2-1; the table's D call, TRBD2, has no DNA check behind it. TRBV1 is a pseudogene locus. The CDR3 sequence is 15 residues long. In DNA form, the CDR3 reads TGCACCAACGGCCGACTAGCGGGGATTTTTAATGAGCAGTTCTTC. Its protein is CTNGRLAGIFNEQFF.

The V and J genes are TRBV6-4 and TRBJ1-5, with a tentative D call TRBD1 (6 bases). Germline CDR1 reads MRHNA; CDR2 reads SNTAGT. The CDR3 has 14 residues. Trimming took 3 bases from V and 3 from J, leaving 9 bases between them. CDR3 coding DNA: TGTGCCAGCAGTGAACAGGGATCCAATCAGCCCCAGCATTTT. Protein: CASSEQGSNQPQHF.

As concerns this clone: The junction departs from germline at one end; a sequencing error may be responsible. The V gene is TRBV6-4, the J gene TRBJ2-7; D unclear. The CDR3 runs 11 residues. Germline CDR1 is MRHNA and CDR2 is SNTAGT. The CDR3 DNA is TGTGCCAGCAGTGACTCCTGCGAGCAGTACTTC. Encoded protein: CASSDSCEQYF.

V and J are TRBV6-5 and TRBJ1-2; a possible D gene is TRBD1 (6 bases). V was clipped by 4 bases and J by 1 base, with 10 bases between them. The CDR3 is made up of 14 amino acids. Per the germline V gene, CDR1 is MNHEY and CDR2 is SVGAGI. The CDR3 DNA reads as TGTGCCAGCAGTTGGACAGCCTTTAACTATGGCTACACCTTC. Translation: CASSWTAFNYGYTF.

V gene TRBV12-3 or TRBV12-4 combines with J gene TRBJ1-2; TRBD1 might be the D (5 bases). Trimming took off 6 bases at V and 12 bases at J, with 17 bases between the two ends. The CDR3 consists of 12 residues. DNA of the CDR3: TGTGCCAGCAGCTTTAGGCGGGACTACGACACCTTC. The encoded protein is CASSFRRDYDTF.

The rearrangement links TRBV27 to TRBJ2-3, with 10 nucleotides matching TRBD2. Losses at the gene ends were 2 bases for V and 1 base for J; bases not matched to a gene: 12. The CDR3 sequence is 19 residues long. The germline gives CDR1 MNHEY, CDR2 SMNVEV (reference sequence). CDR3 residues: CASSLQALGTSDRTDTQYF. The CDR3 nucleotides read TGTGCCAGCAGTTTACAGGCCCTCGGGACTAGCGACCGCACAGATACGCAGTATTTT.